The 4 T cell receptor beta chains listed next were all sequenced from one sample in a study of shared clonotypes between healthy human individuals. CD45RO negativity and positive selection for CCR7 defined naive CD8 cells, a population that excluded terminally differentiated effector memory CD45RA+ cells. Sequenced by immunoSEQ multiplex PCR; TCRdb stores in-frame clones only, minus some. The sample holds hundreds of thousands of clones, roughly 95% seen once. The material sequenced was naive CD8+ T cells sorted from blood. All receptors come from a woman aged 30 to 39 in good health.

The V and J genes are TRBV7-2 and TRBJ2-7, with a weak D call TRBD1 (6 bases). Germline values: CDR1 SGHTA, CDR2 FQGNSA. CDR3 length: 15 amino acids. V was clipped by 1 base and J by 3 bases, with 13 bases between them. The DNA for the CDR3 is TGTGCCAGCAGCTTAGTGGCAAGGACAGACTACGAGCAGTACTTC. It specifies CASSLVARTDYEQYF. Complete variable domain (other parts from reference TRBV7-2 and TRBJ2-7): GAGVSQSPSNKVTEKGKDVELRCDPISGHTALYWYRQSLGQGLEFLIYFQGNSAPDKSGLPSDRFSAERTGGSVSTLTIQRTQQEDSAVYLCASSLVARTDYEQYFGPGTRLTVT.

The rearrangement uses TRBV25-1 and TRBJ1-2; no clear D gene. V dropped 4 bases and J dropped 3 bases, with 9 bases sitting between them. The germline V gene encodes CDR1 MGHDK and CDR2 SYGVNS. The CDR3 sequence is 13 residues long. Here the CDR3 DNA reads TGTGCCAGCAGTGTAGACGACGACTATGGCTACACCTTC. Amino acids: CASSVDDDYGYTF.

The chain uses TRBV11-2 and TRBJ1-2; perhaps TRBD1 as D (5 bases). This CDR3 contains 13 residues. Germline CDR1 is SGHAT and CDR2 is FQNNGV. The ends were cut back, 6 bases at V and 1 base at J, with 9 bases in the middle. CDR3 amino acids: CASRVDSNYGYTF. The CDR3 region has the DNA TGTGCCAGCAGGGTAGACAGTAACTATGGCTACACCTTC.

The J gene is TRBJ1-2, the V gene TRBV4-1, with a possible D match to TRBD1 (5 bases). The CDR3 runs 16 residues. V was shortened by 1 base and J by 0 bases, with 12 bases between the two germline ends. From germline, CDR1 is MGHRA and CDR2 YSYEKL. The CDR3 spells CASSQVLGESNYGYTF. CDR3 coding DNA: TGCGCCAGCAGCCAAGTTTTAGGGGAATCTAACTATGGCTACACCTTC.